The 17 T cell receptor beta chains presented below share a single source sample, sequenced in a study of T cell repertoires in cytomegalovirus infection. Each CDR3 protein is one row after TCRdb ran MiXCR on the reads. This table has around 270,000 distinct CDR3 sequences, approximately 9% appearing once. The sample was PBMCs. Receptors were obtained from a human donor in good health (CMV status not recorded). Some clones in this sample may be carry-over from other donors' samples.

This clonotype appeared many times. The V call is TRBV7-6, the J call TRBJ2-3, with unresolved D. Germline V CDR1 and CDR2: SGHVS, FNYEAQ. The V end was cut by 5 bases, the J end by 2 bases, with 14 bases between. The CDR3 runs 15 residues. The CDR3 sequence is CASSPYPEITDTQYF. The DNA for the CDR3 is TGTGCCAGCAGCCCCTACCCGGAGATCACAGATACGCAGTATTTT.

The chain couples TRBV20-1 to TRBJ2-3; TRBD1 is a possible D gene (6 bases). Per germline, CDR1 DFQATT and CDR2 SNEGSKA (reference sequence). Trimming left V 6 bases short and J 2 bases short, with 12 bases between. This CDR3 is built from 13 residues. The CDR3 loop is CSAERDTTDTQYF. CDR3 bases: TGCAGTGCGGAGAGGGACACCACAGATACGCAGTATTTT.

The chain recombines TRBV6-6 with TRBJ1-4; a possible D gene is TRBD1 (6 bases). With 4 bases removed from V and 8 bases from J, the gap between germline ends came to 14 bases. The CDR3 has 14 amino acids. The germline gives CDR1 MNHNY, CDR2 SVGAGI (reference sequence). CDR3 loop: CASSLKDRGEKLFF. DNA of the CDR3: TGTGCCAGCAGTTTGAAGGACAGAGGAGAAAAACTGTTTTTT.

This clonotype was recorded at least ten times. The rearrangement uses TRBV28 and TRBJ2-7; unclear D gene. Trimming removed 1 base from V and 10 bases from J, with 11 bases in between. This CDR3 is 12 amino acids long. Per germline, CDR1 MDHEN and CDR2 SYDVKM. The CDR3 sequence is CASSLSELSQYF. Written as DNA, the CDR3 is TGTGCCAGCAGTTTATCTGAATTATCCCAGTACTTC. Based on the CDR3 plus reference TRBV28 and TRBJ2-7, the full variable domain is DVKVTQSSRYLVKRTGEKVFLECVQDMDHENMFWYRQDPGLGLRLIYFSYDVKMKEKGDIPEGYSVSREKKERFSLILESASTNQTSMYLCASSLSELSQYFGPGTRLTVT.

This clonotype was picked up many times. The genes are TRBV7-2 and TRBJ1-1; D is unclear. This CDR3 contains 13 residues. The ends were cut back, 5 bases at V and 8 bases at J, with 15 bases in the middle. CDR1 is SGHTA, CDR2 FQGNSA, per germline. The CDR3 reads CASSATQVAEAFF. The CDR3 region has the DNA TGTGCCAGCAGCGCTACGCAGGTCGCCGAAGCTTTCTTT. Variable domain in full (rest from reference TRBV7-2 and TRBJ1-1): GAGVSQSPSNKVTEKGKDVELRCDPISGHTALYWYRQSLGQGLEFLIYFQGNSAPDKSGLPSDRFSAERTGGSVSTLTIQRTQQEDSAVYLCASSATQVAEAFFGQGTRLTVV.

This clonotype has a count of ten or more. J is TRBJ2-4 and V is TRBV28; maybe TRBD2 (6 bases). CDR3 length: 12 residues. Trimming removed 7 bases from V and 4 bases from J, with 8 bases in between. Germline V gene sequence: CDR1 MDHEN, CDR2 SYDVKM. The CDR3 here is CASNREKNIQYF. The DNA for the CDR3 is TGTGCCAGCAATCGGGAGAAAAACATTCAGTACTTC.

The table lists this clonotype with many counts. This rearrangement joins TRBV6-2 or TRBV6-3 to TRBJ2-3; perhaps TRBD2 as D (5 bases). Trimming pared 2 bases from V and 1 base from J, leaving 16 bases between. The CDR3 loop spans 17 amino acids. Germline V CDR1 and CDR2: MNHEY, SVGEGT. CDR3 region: CASSYLRQGLRTDTQYF. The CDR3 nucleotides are TGTGCCAGCAGTTACCTCCGCCAAGGACTCCGCACAGATACGCAGTATTTT.

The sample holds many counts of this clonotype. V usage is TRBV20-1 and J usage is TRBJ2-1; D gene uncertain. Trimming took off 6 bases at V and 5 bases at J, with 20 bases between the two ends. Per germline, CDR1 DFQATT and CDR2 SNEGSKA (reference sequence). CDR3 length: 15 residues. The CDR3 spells CSARSAAGLNNEQFF. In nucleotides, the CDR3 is TGCAGTGCGAGGTCTGCAGCTGGGCTCAACAATGAGCAGTTCTTC.

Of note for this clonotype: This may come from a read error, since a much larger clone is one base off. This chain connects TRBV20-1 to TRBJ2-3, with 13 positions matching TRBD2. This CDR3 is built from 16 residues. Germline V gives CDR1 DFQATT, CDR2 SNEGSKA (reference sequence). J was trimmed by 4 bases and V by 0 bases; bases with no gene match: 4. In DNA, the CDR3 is TGCAGTGCTAGAGATCTCGGACTAGCGGGGGCAGATACGCAGTATTTT. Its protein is CSARDLGLAGADTQYF.

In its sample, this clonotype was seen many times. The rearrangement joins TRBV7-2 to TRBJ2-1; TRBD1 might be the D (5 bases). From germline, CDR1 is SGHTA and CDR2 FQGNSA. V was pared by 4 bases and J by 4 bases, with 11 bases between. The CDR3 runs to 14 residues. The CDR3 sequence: CASSWGRTYNEQFF. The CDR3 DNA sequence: TGTGCCAGCAGCTGGGGCAGGACGTACAATGAGCAGTTCTTC.

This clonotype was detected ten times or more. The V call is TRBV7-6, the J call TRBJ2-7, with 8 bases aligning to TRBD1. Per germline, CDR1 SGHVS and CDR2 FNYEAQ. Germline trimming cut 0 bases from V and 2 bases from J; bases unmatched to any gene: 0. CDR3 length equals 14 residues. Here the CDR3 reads CASSLADRAYEQYF. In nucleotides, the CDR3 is TGTGCCAGCAGCTTAGCGGACAGGGCCTACGAGCAGTACTTC.

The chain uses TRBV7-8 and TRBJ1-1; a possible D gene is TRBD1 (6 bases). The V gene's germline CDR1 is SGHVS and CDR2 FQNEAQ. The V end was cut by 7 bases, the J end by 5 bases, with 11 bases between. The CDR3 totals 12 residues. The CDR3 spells CASKGGETEAFF. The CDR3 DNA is TGTGCCAGCAAGGGGGGGGAAACTGAAGCTTTCTTT.

The chain's CDR3 is CASSRKQGFQPQHF. The CDR3, as DNA: TGTGCCAGCAGCAGAAAACAGGGTTTTCAGCCCCAGCATTTT. The chain is built from TRBV5-6 and TRBJ1-5; TRBD1 is a possible D gene (6 bases). V lost 4 bases and J 6 bases, leaving 14 bases between the germline ends. CDR3 size: 14 residues. Germline V gives CDR1 SGHDT, CDR2 YYEEEE.

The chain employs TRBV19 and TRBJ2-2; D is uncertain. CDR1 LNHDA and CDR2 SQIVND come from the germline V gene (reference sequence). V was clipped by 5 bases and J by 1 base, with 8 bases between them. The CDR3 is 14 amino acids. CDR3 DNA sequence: TGTGCCAGTAGTTTCGAAGGGAACACCGGGGAGCTGTTTTTT. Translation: CASSFEGNTGELFF.

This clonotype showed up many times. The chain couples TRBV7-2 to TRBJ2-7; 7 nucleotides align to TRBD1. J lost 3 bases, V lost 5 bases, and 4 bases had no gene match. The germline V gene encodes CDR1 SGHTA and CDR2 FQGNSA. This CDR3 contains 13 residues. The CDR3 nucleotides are TGTGCCAGCAGCGAAGACAGGGTCTACGAGCAGTACTTC. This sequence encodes CASSEDRVYEQYF. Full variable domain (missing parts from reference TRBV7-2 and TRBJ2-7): GAGVSQSPSNKVTEKGKDVELRCDPISGHTALYWYRQSLGQGLEFLIYFQGNSAPDKSGLPSDRFSAERTGGSVSTLTIQRTQQEDSAVYLCASSEDRVYEQYFGPGTRLTVT.

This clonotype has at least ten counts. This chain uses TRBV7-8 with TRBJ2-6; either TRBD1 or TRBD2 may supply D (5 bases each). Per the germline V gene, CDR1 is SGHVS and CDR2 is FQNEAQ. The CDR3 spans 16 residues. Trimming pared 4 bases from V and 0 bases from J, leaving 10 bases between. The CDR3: CASSWSGSSGANVLTF. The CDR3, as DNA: TGTGCCAGCAGCTGGTCAGGGAGCTCTGGGGCCAACGTCCTGACTTTC.

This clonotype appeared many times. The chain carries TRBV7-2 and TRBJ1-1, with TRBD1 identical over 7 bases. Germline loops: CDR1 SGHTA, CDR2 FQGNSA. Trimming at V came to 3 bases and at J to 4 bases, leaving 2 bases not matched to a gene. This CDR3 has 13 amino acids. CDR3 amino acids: CASSFDRVTEAFF. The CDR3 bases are TGTGCCAGCAGCTTTGACAGGGTCACTGAAGCTTTCTTT.